This TCR beta chain was sequenced during a study of beta chain features in type 1 diabetes. Overall study results and limits: Researchers could not determine here whether HLA type influences TCRB rearrangement. Naive, central memory and Treg TCRB repertoires appeared more alike in patients than in healthy donors. Type 1 diabetes patients had moderately but significantly shorter TCRB CDR3s in all four CD4+ subsets.

Points on this clone: Its target is not known.

Reverse transcription of all isolated RNA meant that expressed TCRB transcripts were sequenced. The protocol was immunoSEQ multiplex PCR, while the TCRdb copy is restricted to in-frame clones and leaves out a portion. The sample records 350,000 or so clones, roughly a fifth being singletons. In germline, CDR1 is SGHAT, CDR2 FQNNGV. This CDR3 is built from 16 residues. Trimming took 6 bases from V and 2 from J, leaving 19 bases between them. V and J are TRBV11-2 and TRBJ2-5, with a weak D call TRBD1 (6 bases). Sequenced: naive CD4+ T cells from blood. The clonotype was recovered from a woman aged 18 to 35 in good health. The CDR3 DNA follows: TGTGCCAGCAGTGGGGGCGCGACCGTAACTCAAGAGACCCAGTACTTC. It codes for CASSGGATVTQETQYF.